This passage covers 19 T cell receptor beta chains from one sample sequenced in a study of T cells in Graves' hyperthyroidism and ophthalmopathy. It was RNA transcripts that yielded the amplified TCR beta CDR3 regions. In the first-round RT-PCR of the TCR CDR3, the HTBI primer set was used. TCRdb reprocessed the multiplex PCR reads via MiXCR and lists one record per CDR3 protein. The sample consists of 540,000 or so distinct CDR3 sequences, 15% to 19% of them appearing once. Specimen: blood. These TCRs come from a woman younger than 45 with Graves' hyperthyroidism.

The chain uses TRBV29-1 and TRBJ2-7, with D possibly matching TRBD2 (5 bases). CDR1 and CDR2 (germline): SQVTM, ANQGSEA. Trimming left V 2 bases short and J 5 bases short, with 16 bases between. This CDR3 has 14 amino acids. CDR3 nucleotide sequence: TGCAGCGTTGAACTCAGCAGGAGGTCCGACGAGCAGTACTTC. This encodes CSVELSRRSDEQYF.

This clonotype has only a few counts. This rearrangement joins TRBV12-3 or TRBV12-4 to TRBJ1-6; D is unclear. The CDR3 loop spans 16 amino acids. Trimming pared 5 bases from V and 0 bases from J, leaving 11 bases between. The CDR3 DNA follows: TGTGCCAGCAGTAGCTACAAGAACTCCTATAATTCACCCCTCCACTTT. It translates to CASSSYKNSYNSPLHF.

This chain links TRBV20-1 with TRBJ2-7; 9 nucleotides line up with TRBD2. The CDR3 is 17 amino acids. The V segment lost 1 base and the J segment 3 bases; nucleotides outside the gene matches: 13. Germline lookup yields CDR1 DFQATT and CDR2 SNEGSKA (reference sequence). The CDR3 spells CSARGSASSGSNYEQYF. CDR3 nucleotide sequence: TGCAGTGCTAGAGGTTCGGCTAGTAGCGGGAGTAACTACGAGCAGTACTTC.

This chain connects TRBV7-3 to TRBJ2-6; unclear D gene. CDR1 is SGHTA, CDR2 FQGTGA, per germline. V was pared by 5 bases and J by 13 bases, with 21 bases between. The CDR3 runs 15 residues. CDR3 DNA sequence: TGTGCCAGCAGCATCAACACCGGCACCCCCAGGGTCCTGACTTTC. This sequence encodes CASSINTGTPRVLTF.

A remark on this clonotype: A much larger clone lies a single base off, so this may be a read error. The chain uses TRBV27 and TRBJ1-2; perhaps TRBD1 as D (5 bases). Germline-derived CDR1 and CDR2 are MNHEY and SMNVEV (reference sequence). Deletions cut 5 bases from V and 2 bases from J, with 15 bases between. The CDR3 is 15 residues long. The CDR3 sequence is CASSPRGASNYGYTF. The CDR3 region has the DNA TGTGCCAGCAGTCCTAGAGGGGCATCAAACTATGGCTACACCTTC.

Many counts were recorded for this clonotype. V and J are TRBV20-1 and TRBJ2-2, with D tentatively TRBD1 or TRBD2 (5 bases each). The CDR3 contains 16 residues. In germline, CDR1 is DFQATT, CDR2 SNEGSKA (reference sequence). Trimming pared 2 bases from V and 3 bases from J, leaving 16 bases between. CDR3 region: CSARSRQGRDTGELFF. The CDR3 DNA reads TGCAGTGCTAGATCGAGGCAGGGACGGGACACCGGGGAGCTGTTTTTT.

The chain combines TRBV10-3 with TRBJ1-1; 11 bases are shared with TRBD1. The CDR3 runs 18 residues. CDR1 is ENHRY and CDR2 is SYGVKD in the germline V gene. Germline trimming cut 3 bases from V and 4 bases from J; bases unmatched to any gene: 13. CDR3 DNA sequence: TGTGCCATCAGTGAAATTCCGGGACAGGGGGTTTGGGGCACTGAAGCTTTCTTT. This codes for CAISEIPGQGVWGTEAFF.

Many counts were recorded for this clonotype. V gene TRBV3-1 combines with J gene TRBJ2-7; no reliable D call. The CDR3 totals 13 residues. Trimming cost V 4 bases and J 5 bases, with 12 bases left between them. CDR1 is LGHDT, CDR2 YNNKEL, per germline (reference sequence). The CDR3 nucleotides are TGTGCCAGCAGCCCCACCGTCTACCACGAGCAGTACTTC. Residues: CASSPTVYHEQYF.

There are a few counts of this clonotype. The chain joins TRBV20-1 to TRBJ1-2; D is possibly TRBD1 (5 bases). Trimming took off 3 bases at V and 1 base at J, with 9 bases between the two ends. The CDR3 is made up of 13 amino acids. The germline V gene has CDR1 DFQATT and CDR2 SNEGSKA (reference sequence). CDR3 nucleotide sequence: TGCAGTGCTAGTTATGGGGGTAACTATGGCTACACCTTC. This gives the protein CSASYGGNYGYTF.

In its sample, this clonotype was seen a few times. This rearrangement joins TRBV28 to TRBJ1-1; tentatively, D is TRBD1 (5 bases). CDR1 and CDR2 (germline): MDHEN, SYDVKM. V lost 7 bases and J lost 2, with 20 bases in between. The CDR3 spans 16 residues. The CDR3 sequence: CASTVVQGGANTEAFF. The CDR3 nucleotides read TGTGCCAGCACCGTGGTTCAAGGAGGGGCTAACACTGAAGCTTTCTTT. Together with reference TRBV28 and TRBJ1-1, the CDR3 gives the full variable domain: DVKVTQSSRYLVKRTGEKVFLECVQDMDHENMFWYRQDPGLGLRLIYFSYDVKMKEKGDIPEGYSVSREKKERFSLILESASTNQTSMYLCASTVVQGGANTEAFFGQGTRLTVV.

This rearrangement joins TRBV3-1 to TRBJ2-7; 9 nucleotides line up with TRBD2. Trimming at V came to 4 bases and at J to 2 bases, leaving 6 bases not matched to a gene. Germline V lookup: CDR1 LGHDT, CDR2 YNNKEL (reference sequence). CDR3 size: 15 residues. The DNA of the CDR3 is TGTGCCAGCAGCCTTAAGCGGGAGGCTACCTACGAGCAGTACTTC. This codes for CASSLKREATYEQYF.

In its sample, this clonotype was seen many times. This chain joins TRBV19 and TRBJ2-3; 9 bases are a match to TRBD2. Trimming cost V 9 bases and J 4 bases; bases outside gene matches: 20. The CDR3 contains 18 residues. Germline lookup yields CDR1 LNHDA and CDR2 SQIVND (reference sequence). The CDR3 loop reads CARTLPGGRGGAADTQYF. CDR3 sequence (DNA): TGTGCCAGAACCCTTCCGGGAGGACGCGGGGGGGCGGCAGATACGCAGTATTTT.

This sequence joins TRBV7-3 and TRBJ2-5, with TRBD2 identical over 16 bases. CDR3 length: 17 amino acids. Germline-derived CDR1 and CDR2 are SGHTA and FQGTGA. Trimming removed 5 bases from V and 5 bases from J; junction bases left unmatched: 8. The chain's CDR3 is CASSPGTSGRASETQYF. The CDR3 nucleotides are TGTGCCAGCAGCCCGGGGACTAGCGGGAGGGCCAGCGAGACCCAGTACTTC.

This clonotype was detected ten times or more. The chain links TRBV12-3 or TRBV12-4 to TRBJ2-1; 7 nucleotides agree with TRBD2. The V segment lost 4 bases and the J segment 3 bases; nucleotides outside the gene matches: 3. This CDR3 is built from 14 residues. CDR3 protein: CASSSGLHYNEQFF. The CDR3 DNA is TGTGCCAGCAGTTCGGGACTACACTACAATGAGCAGTTCTTC.

The gene calls are TRBV7-9 and TRBJ1-3; TRBD1 agrees at 7 bases. The V segment lost 1 base and the J segment 0 bases; nucleotides outside the gene matches: 9. Germline-derived CDR1 and CDR2 are SEHNR and FQNEAQ (reference sequence). The CDR3 covers 18 residues. The CDR3 DNA follows: TGTGCCAGCAGCTTAGATACAACAGGGGTCATCTCTGGAAACACCATATATTTT. Its translation: CASSLDTTGVISGNTIYF.

The table lists this clonotype with many counts. This rearrangement joins TRBV20-1 to TRBJ2-1; 13 positions match TRBD2. The V gene's germline CDR1 is DFQATT and CDR2 SNEGSKA (reference sequence). This CDR3 is 19 amino acids long. The ends lost 0 bases at V and 5 bases at J; junction bases unmatched: 13. The CDR3 DNA reads TGCAGTGCTAGAGATCCGCCACCGGGACTAGCGGGATGGAACAATGAGCAGTTCTTC. It specifies CSARDPPPGLAGWNNEQFF.

The V gene is TRBV11-2, the J gene TRBJ1-1; D not certain. The CDR3 contains 13 residues. Germline-derived CDR1 and CDR2 are SGHAT and FQNNGV. Between the trimmed V and J ends, which lost 11 bases and 4 bases, there was a span of 17 bases. CDR3 in DNA: TGTGCCGGCGGCCGGAGGGCGTCCACTGAAGCTTTCTTT. Encoded protein: CAGGRRASTEAFF.

This clonotype was observed a handful of times. One end of the junction fails to match germline, which may point to a read error. J is TRBJ2-7 and V is TRBV5-4; possible D gene TRBD2, 7 bases. From germline, CDR1 is SGHNT and CDR2 YYREEE (reference sequence). The CDR3 length is 14 residues. CDR3 bases: TGTGCCAGCAACTTGGGGGGGCTGGGCTACGAGCAGTACTTC. Its protein is CASNLGGLGYEQYF. Using reference TRBV5-4 and TRBJ2-7 for the parts outside the CDR3, the full variable domain is ETGVTQSPTHLIKTRGQQVTLRCSSQSGHNTVSWYQQALGQGPQFIFQYYREEENGRGNFPPRFSGLQFPNYSSELNVNALELDDSALYLCASNLGGLGYEQYFGPGTRLTVT.

This clonotype was seen many times. The chain combines TRBV27 with TRBJ2-3; the D gene could be TRBD1 or TRBD2 (6 bases each). Trimming left V 7 bases short and J 3 bases short, with 8 bases between. Germline V lookup: CDR1 MNHEY, CDR2 SMNVEV (reference sequence). This CDR3 has 12 amino acids. The CDR3 bases are TGTGCCAGCAAGGGGGGAACAGATACGCAGTATTTT. Residues: CASKGGTDTQYF.